Following are 23 T cell receptor beta chains from one sample sequenced in a study of T cell responses to AZD1222 COVID-19 vaccine. Only in-frame clones appear in the TCRdb table, and some are missing; sequencing was by immunoSEQ multiplex PCR. This sample yields around 270,000 clones, of which around 93% are seen a single time; 0.5% to 0.7% belongs to the top ten. The sequences come from peripheral blood, collected 28 days after the second AZD1222 dose. The receptors here all came from an adult who received the AZD1222 COVID-19 vaccine.

This chain uses TRBV7-6 with TRBJ2-2; 13 bases line up with TRBD2. Per germline, CDR1 SGHVS and CDR2 FNYEAQ. J was trimmed by 7 bases and V by 5 bases; bases with no gene match: 19. The CDR3 covers 20 residues. The CDR3 DNA follows: TGTGCCAGCAGCGGGAGGCGCAAAGAACTAGCGGGGGGGCCAATCGGGGAGCTGTTTTTT. It encodes CASSGRRKELAGGPIGELFF. The variable domain in full, with the rest retrieved from reference TRBV7-6 and TRBJ2-2, is GAGVSQSPRYKVTKRGQDVALRCDPISGHVSLYWYRQALGQGPEFLTYFNYEAQQDKSGLPNDRFSAERPEGSISTLTIQRTEQRDSAMYRCASSGRRKELAGGPIGELFFGEGSRLTVL.

This chain uses TRBV6-2 or TRBV6-3 with TRBJ1-6; D not resolved. The V and J ends lost 6 bases and 1 base respectively, with 16 bases between them. The CDR3 contains 17 residues. Germline CDR1 and CDR2: MNHEY and SVGEGT. As DNA, the CDR3 is TGTGCCAGCAGCCCTCAAGGGTTTGGATCCTATAATTCACCCCTCCACTTT. It translates to CASSPQGFGSYNSPLHF.

The CDR3 DNA reads as TGTGCCAGCAGCTTAGAACTAGGCGGGCACCAAGAGACCCAGTACTTC. This gives the protein CASSLELGGHQETQYF. The chain links TRBV7-2 to TRBJ2-5; TRBD2 is a possible D gene (5 bases). The CDR3 is 16 residues long. The V end was cut by 1 base, the J end by 0 bases, with 12 bases between. CDR1 SGHTA and CDR2 FQGNSA come from the germline V gene.

This sequence joins TRBV6-5 and TRBJ1-3; D is uncertain. This CDR3 comprises 16 residues. Trimming took off 2 bases at V and 1 base at J, with 12 bases between the two ends. Germline V lookup: CDR1 MNHEY, CDR2 SVGAGI. DNA of the CDR3: TGTGCCAGCAGTTACCTTCAGGTATTGTCTGGAAACACCATATATTTT. As protein: CASSYLQVLSGNTIYF.

The CDR3 loop reads CASRLQGNRGYTF. The CDR3 DNA follows: TGTGCCAGCAGACTACAGGGAAACAGGGGCTACACCTTC. The chain employs TRBV28 and TRBJ1-2; the D gene is possibly TRBD1 (6 bases). Trimming cost V 6 bases and J 8 bases, with 16 bases left between them. The CDR3 length is 13 residues. CDR1 is MDHEN, CDR2 SYDVKM, per germline.

This chain connects TRBV19 to TRBJ2-3; the match to TRBD2 covers 7 bases. CDR1 LNHDA and CDR2 SQIVND come from the germline V gene (reference sequence). This CDR3 is 15 amino acids long. J lost 0 bases, V lost 5 bases, and 5 bases had no gene match. For the CDR3, the DNA is TGTGCCAGTAGTGCGGGACTACCTAGCACAGATACGCAGTATTTT. This encodes CASSAGLPSTDTQYF.

The rearrangement links TRBV29-1 to TRBJ2-7, with 8 bases fitting TRBD2. This CDR3 comprises 15 residues. Germline trimming cut 6 bases from V and 1 base from J; bases unmatched to any gene: 11. Per the germline V gene, CDR1 is SQVTM and CDR2 is ANQGSEA. For the CDR3, the DNA is TGCAGCGTAGGAGGAGACGGGACTAGATCCTACGAGCAGTACTTC. Translation gives CSVGGDGTRSYEQYF.

This chain uses TRBV2 with TRBJ2-7, with D possibly being TRBD1 (5 bases). Looked up from germline, CDR1 is SNHLY and CDR2 is FYNNEI. This CDR3 region has 14 residues. The germline V and J ends were trimmed by 6 bases and 2 bases, with 14 bases remaining between them. The CDR3 loop is CASSETVVPYEQYF. CDR3 bases: TGTGCCAGCAGCGAGACAGTCGTTCCCTACGAGCAGTACTTC.

This chain joins TRBV2 and TRBJ1-5; 8 bases align to TRBD1. Germline values: CDR1 SNHLY, CDR2 FYNNEI. This CDR3 has 16 amino acids. Trimming cost V 7 bases and J 2 bases; bases outside gene matches: 10. In DNA, the CDR3 is TGTGCCAGCACTCCGGGGGCAGGGGGCCGCAATCAGCCCCAGCATTTT. Translating it yields CASTPGAGGRNQPQHF.

The rearrangement links TRBV15 to TRBJ1-1, with D maybe TRBD1 (5 bases). The CDR3 runs 14 residues. Deletions cut 1 base from V and 3 bases from J, with 9 bases between. Germline lookup yields CDR1 LNHNV and CDR2 YYDKDF (reference sequence). The CDR3: CATSRGGEDTEAFF. The CDR3, as DNA: TGTGCCACCAGCAGAGGGGGGGAAGACACTGAAGCTTTCTTT.

This clone was observed once. The V and J genes are TRBV15 and TRBJ2-7; TRBD1 agrees at 7 bases. The CDR3 extends over 15 amino acids. J gave up 3 bases and V 3 bases, and 8 bases lay outside the gene matches. Germline V lookup: CDR1 LNHNV, CDR2 YYDKDF (reference sequence). CDR3 amino acids: CATSRARDRYYEQYF. In nucleotides, the CDR3 is TGTGCCACCAGCAGGGCCCGGGACAGATACTACGAGCAGTACTTC.

The rearrangement uses TRBV4-1 and TRBJ2-7; maybe TRBD2 (6 bases). Trimming shortened V by 3 bases and J by 3 bases, and 12 bases separated the two germline ends. From germline, CDR1 is MGHRA and CDR2 YSYEKL. The CDR3 spans 14 residues. The chain's CDR3 is CASSQGGNNYEQYF. For the CDR3, the DNA is TGCGCCAGCAGCCAGGGAGGTAATAACTACGAGCAGTACTTC.

V is TRBV7-9 and J is TRBJ1-6, with a possible D match to TRBD1 (6 bases). The CDR3 is made up of 14 amino acids. The germline V gene has CDR1 SEHNR and CDR2 FQNEAQ (reference sequence). Trimming stripped 5 bases from V and 2 bases from J, with 7 bases between. Here the CDR3 reads CASSTGTYNSPLHF. CDR3 coding DNA: TGTGCCAGCAGCACAGGGACCTATAATTCACCCCTCCACTTT. Combining the CDR3 with reference TRBV7-9 and TRBJ1-6 gives the whole variable domain DTGVSQNPRHKITKRGQNVTFRCDPISEHNRLYWYRQTLGQGPEFLTYFQNEAQLEKSRLLSDRFSAERPKGSFSTLEIQRTEQGDSAMYLCASSTGTYNSPLHFGNGTRLTVT.

The chain combines TRBV21-1 with TRBJ2-1; the table assigns TRBD1, which was not confirmed against the DNA. TRBV21-1 is a known pseudogene. The length of the CDR3 is 14 residues. The CDR3 loop reads CASSVRTAYNEQFF. Written as DNA, the CDR3 is TGTGCCAGCAGCGTACGGACAGCCTACAATGAGCAGTTCTTC.

The sample holds a few counts of this clone. V is TRBV2 and J is TRBJ2-7, with D uncertain. This CDR3 contains 12 residues. Germline lookup yields CDR1 SNHLY and CDR2 FYNNEI. Trimming removed 4 bases at V and 3 bases at J, with 7 bases between. The CDR3 region has the DNA TGTGCCAGCAGTGCCAAAGGCTACGAGCAGTACTTC. Translated, it gives CASSAKGYEQYF.

This rearrangement joins TRBV20-1 to TRBJ2-4; no clear D gene. The CDR3 runs 13 residues. The germline V gene has CDR1 DFQATT and CDR2 SNEGSKA (reference sequence). Trimming cost V 6 bases and J 0 bases, with 9 bases left between them. The CDR3, as DNA: TGCAGTGCAAGTTCCCTAGCCAAAAACATTCAGTACTTC. Encoded protein: CSASSLAKNIQYF.

The chain recombines TRBV28 with TRBJ1-2; TRBD1 is a possible D gene (6 bases). In germline, CDR1 is MDHEN, CDR2 SYDVKM. The CDR3 is made up of 15 amino acids. V lost 6 bases, J lost 3 bases, and 17 bases lay in between. The DNA of the CDR3 is TGTGCCAGCAGCCCAGCAGGGGCCCAATACTATGGCTACACCTTC. Its protein is CASSPAGAQYYGYTF.

V gene TRBV11-2 combines with J gene TRBJ1-2; D unclear. Germline V CDR1 and CDR2: SGHAT, FQNNGV. The CDR3 sequence is 14 residues long. V lost 0 bases, J lost 7 bases, and 12 bases lay in between. Written as DNA, the CDR3 is TGTGCCAGCAGCTTAGAGGAGGAGGGCCGTGGCTACACCTTC. The encoded protein is CASSLEEEGRGYTF.

This chain connects TRBV4-3 to TRBJ1-2; possibly TRBD1 for D (6 bases). Trimming took 7 bases from V and 6 from J, leaving 18 bases between them. CDR1 and CDR2 (germline): LGHNA, YSLEER. The CDR3 has 14 residues. CDR3 nucleotides: TGCGCCAGCAAAAAAGCAGGGGCAGCGGATGGCTACACCTTC. Translating it yields CASKKAGAADGYTF.

The genes are TRBV6-1 and TRBJ1-2, with a possible D match to TRBD1 (6 bases). The CDR3 has 16 amino acids. Germline values: CDR1 MNHNS, CDR2 SASEGT. V shed 4 bases and J shed 2 bases, with 17 bases lying between them. The CDR3 spells CASSAFGTQPNYGYTF. Written as DNA, the CDR3 is TGTGCCAGCAGTGCTTTCGGGACACAGCCCAACTATGGCTACACCTTC.

The rearrangement joins TRBV2 to TRBJ1-6; D possibly corresponds to TRBD1 (5 bases). Trimming took 4 bases from V and 5 from J, leaving 9 bases between them. Germline CDR1 is SNHLY and CDR2 is FYNNEI. CDR3 size: 14 residues. The DNA of the CDR3 is TGTGCCAGCAGTGTACGGGGGGATAATTCACCCCTCCACTTT. Its translation is CASSVRGDNSPLHF.

This chain links TRBV24-1 with TRBJ2-3; 8 nucleotides line up with TRBD2. J was trimmed by 1 base and V by 4 bases; bases with no gene match: 6. The germline CDR1 and CDR2 sequences are KGHDR and SFDVKD. This CDR3 is 16 amino acids long. The CDR3 bases are TGTGCCACCAGTGACCTCCTGCGGGAGGGCACAGATACGCAGTATTTT. Residues: CATSDLLREGTDTQYF.

V and J are TRBV3-1 (or the pseudogene TRBV3-2) and TRBJ2-1, with a possible D match to TRBD2 (5 bases). The CDR3 is made up of 14 amino acids. The V gene lost 4 bases and the J gene lost 5 bases, with 12 bases spanning the gap. Germline lookup yields CDR1 LGHDT and CDR2 YNNKEL (reference sequence). The chain's CDR3 is CASSPFIGNNEQFF. In DNA, the CDR3 is TGTGCCAGCAGCCCCTTTATCGGGAACAATGAGCAGTTCTTC.